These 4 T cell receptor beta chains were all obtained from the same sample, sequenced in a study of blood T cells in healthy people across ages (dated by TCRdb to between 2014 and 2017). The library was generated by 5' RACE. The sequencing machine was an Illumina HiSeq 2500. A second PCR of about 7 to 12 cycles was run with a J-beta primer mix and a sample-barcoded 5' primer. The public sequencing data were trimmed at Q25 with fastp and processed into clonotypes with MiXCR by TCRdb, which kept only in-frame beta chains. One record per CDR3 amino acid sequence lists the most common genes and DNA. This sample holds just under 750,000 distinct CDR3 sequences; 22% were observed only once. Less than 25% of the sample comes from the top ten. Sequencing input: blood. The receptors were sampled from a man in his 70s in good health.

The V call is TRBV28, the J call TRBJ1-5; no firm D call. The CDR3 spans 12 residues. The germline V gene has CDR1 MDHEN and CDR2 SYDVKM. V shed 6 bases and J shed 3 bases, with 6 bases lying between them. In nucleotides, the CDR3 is TGTGCCAGCAGGTTTCTCAATCAGCCCCAGCATTTT. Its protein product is CASRFLNQPQHF.

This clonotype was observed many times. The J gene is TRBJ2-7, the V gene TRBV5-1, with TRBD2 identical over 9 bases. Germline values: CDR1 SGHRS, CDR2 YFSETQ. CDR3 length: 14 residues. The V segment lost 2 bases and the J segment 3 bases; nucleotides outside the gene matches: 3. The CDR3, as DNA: TGCGCCAGCAGCTTTTCTAGCGGGGACTACGAGCAGTACTTC. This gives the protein CASSFSSGDYEQYF. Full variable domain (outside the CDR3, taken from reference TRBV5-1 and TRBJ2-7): KAGVTQTPRYLIKTRGQQVTLSCSPISGHRSVSWYQQTPGQGLQFLFEYFSETQRNKGNFPGRFSGRQFSNSRSEMNVSTLELGDSALYLCASSFSSGDYEQYFGPGTRLTVT.

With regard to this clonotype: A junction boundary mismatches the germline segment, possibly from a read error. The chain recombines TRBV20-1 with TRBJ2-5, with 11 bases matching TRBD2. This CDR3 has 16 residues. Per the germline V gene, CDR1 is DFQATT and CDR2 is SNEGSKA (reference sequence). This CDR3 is CSARAFSGRANNEQLF. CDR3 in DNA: TGCAGTGCTAGGGCCTTTAGCGGGAGGGCAAACAATGAGCAGCTCTTC.

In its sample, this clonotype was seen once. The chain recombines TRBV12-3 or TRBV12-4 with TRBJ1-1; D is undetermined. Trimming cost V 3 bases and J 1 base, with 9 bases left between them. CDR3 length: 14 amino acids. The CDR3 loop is CASSFTAPNTEAFF. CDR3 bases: TGTGCCAGCAGTTTTACAGCGCCGAACACTGAAGCTTTCTTT.